This T cell receptor (beta chain) came from a study of cytomegalovirus exposure and HLA in healthy donors (dated by TCRdb to between 2016 and 2019). Study-wide context: According to a later analysis, the roughly 120 validation repertoires were produced on the same platform as the approximately 610 repertoires of the first cohort. In addition to the first cohort of around 670 subjects, a separate validation cohort of some 120 different subjects was used. The study was designed to test whether signatures of past pathogen exposure could be identified by cataloging public T cell receptors. High-throughput TCR immunosequencing, statistical association of individual TCRs with disease status, and machine learning were combined to predict cytomegalovirus infection status. Summary of the overall study and its limitations: In both the original and validation cohorts, the classifier was reported to diagnose cytomegalovirus status with high specificity and sensitivity. In a later analysis, TCRs clustered in the first cohort were found to also tend to co-occur in the 120 or so validation repertoires, with about 94% of cluster scores above 0. The authors suggested that the approach could potentially be generalized to other disease states and immunological phenotypes. A later analysis had no HLA typing for the validation cohort, so co-occurrence there was scored across all 130 or so repertoires. A total of 150 or so TCR beta chains were listed by the study as associated with cytomegalovirus. While some public TCRs were present in many individuals, most TCR sequences turned up only very rarely across donors. In vitro tests confirmed that a few of the cytomegalovirus-associated TCR beta chains recognize cytomegalovirus antigens.

Its CDR3 holds 11 amino acids, cysteine through phenylalanine. The kept DNA is CDR3 alone, 33 bases in frame from the first base. V sheds 5 bases and J sheds 3 bases, leaving 8 bases between their ends. The germline V gene gives CDR1 as SQVTM and CDR2 as ANQGSEA. On this clone itself: Its specific antigen is unknown. Base qualities are not at hand, and no much larger clone is one base apart.

Library creation used the immunoSEQ multiplex PCR assay. The study's processing was this. A statistical classification framework was built to diagnose cytomegalovirus status from the catalog of TCR beta chain sequences. Drawn from immuneACCESS, this table holds only the in-frame rearrangements with V and J called that TCRdb kept. Clones are partly lost; checked studies trace under half to an unresolved V gene and leave the rest unexplained. V, J and clone size were drawn from that table, and D and trimming were deduced from the DNA. This sample gives some 98,000 clones in total; around 88% of them show up just once. Clones ranked in the top ten supply more than 3% of the sample. The donors were included in the validation cohort of over a hundred subjects, a group kept apart from the roughly 700-subject first cohort.

The sequence was collected from a woman younger than 45 in good health and CMV-seronegative. The chain links TRBV29-1 with TRBJ2-7; there is no confident call for the D gene. Sequencing was carried out using PBMCs. The CDR3 reads as follows: CSVIVRYEQYF. Here is the DNA: TGCAGCGTTATAGTACGCTACGAGCAGTACTTC.